A single sample is the source of the 21 T cell receptor beta chains below, sequenced in a study of T cell repertoires in cytomegalovirus infection. TCRdb processed the reads anew with MiXCR; each CDR3 protein has one entry. The sample shows around 300,000 distinct CDR3 sequences, about 20% of them seen only once. No antigen has been assigned to these receptors. The sample in question was cultured PBMCs, obtained from culture after CMV antigen stimulation. Every receptor here comes from a human donor in good health (CMV status not recorded). Some clones in this sample may be carry-over from other donors' samples.

This clonotype was recorded a few times. The J gene is TRBJ2-5, the V gene TRBV6-6; TRBD1 matches 11 bases. CDR3 length: 15 amino acids. Unmatched junction bases numbered 8, after V lost 6 bases and J lost 5 bases. Germline V gives CDR1 MNHNY, CDR2 SVGAGI (reference sequence). CDR3 bases: TGTGCCAGCAGCACAGCGGGACAGGGGGGGGAGACCCAGTACTTC. Its protein is CASSTAGQGGETQYF.

The chain employs TRBV7-4 and TRBJ2-7; TRBD1 is a possible D gene (6 bases). The CDR3 totals 13 residues. The germline gives CDR1 SGHVT, CDR2 SQSDAQ. Trimming removed 6 bases at V and 5 bases at J, with 14 bases between. The CDR3 loop reads CASRPTGLDEQYF. In nucleotides, the CDR3 is TGTGCCAGCAGGCCGACAGGTTTGGACGAGCAGTACTTC.

The chain has TRBV11-3 and TRBJ2-1; D unclear. There are 15 residues in the CDR3. The V end was cut by 1 base, the J end by 0 bases, with 7 bases between. CDR1 is SGHNT, CDR2 YENEEA, per germline. CDR3 region: CASSLVWSSYNEQFF. The CDR3 nucleotides are TGTGCCAGCAGCTTAGTCTGGAGCTCCTACAATGAGCAGTTCTTC.

The DNA for the CDR3 is TGTGCCAGCAGCTTCAAGGGGAAGAACATTCAGTACTTC. Protein product: CASSFKGKNIQYF. V and J are TRBV11-2 and TRBJ2-4, with D maybe TRBD1 (5 bases). Germline values: CDR1 SGHAT, CDR2 FQNNGV. This CDR3 has 13 residues. Deletions cut 3 bases from V and 7 bases from J, with 10 bases between.

The chain joins TRBV27 to TRBJ1-1; D unresolved. This CDR3 has 14 residues. Germline V gene sequence: CDR1 MNHEY, CDR2 SMNVEV (reference sequence). V gave up 6 bases and J gave up 0 bases, with 11 bases separating them. The CDR3 DNA sequence: TGTGCCAGCAGACGATCTGAGATGAACACTGAAGCTTTCTTT. It specifies CASRRSEMNTEAFF.

This clonotype was recorded a few times. The rearrangement joins TRBV12-3 or TRBV12-4 to TRBJ1-5, with a tentative D call TRBD1 (6 bases). V gave up 2 bases and J gave up 9 bases, with 20 bases separating them. The CDR3 length is 16 residues. In DNA, the CDR3 is TGTGCCAGCAGTTTATTCTCCTGGACAGCCGCGAGGCCCCAGCATTTT. Translating it yields CASSLFSWTAARPQHF.

The V call is TRBV12-3 or TRBV12-4, the J call TRBJ2-4; TRBD1 matches at 9 bases. With 5 bases clipped from V and 9 bases from J, the junction kept 5 bases outside the gene matches. The CDR3 has 13 residues. The CDR3 spells CASSSRDRVIQYF. The CDR3 coding sequence is TGTGCCAGCAGTAGCCGGGACAGGGTCATTCAGTACTTC.

This chain uses TRBV9 with TRBJ2-5, with 8 bases that match TRBD2. CDR1 and CDR2 from the germline V gene are SGDLS and YYNGEE. The CDR3 loop spans 15 amino acids. The V segment lost 0 bases and the J segment 5 bases; nucleotides outside the gene matches: 6. CDR3 residues: CASSVGAGGGETQYF. Written as DNA, the CDR3 is TGTGCCAGCAGCGTAGGTGCGGGAGGAGGCGAGACCCAGTACTTC. The full variable domain, in which reference TRBV9 and TRBJ2-5 provide the parts outside the CDR3, is DSGVTQTPKHLITATGQRVTLRCSPRSGDLSVYWYQQSLDQGLQFLIQYYNGEERAKGNILERFSAQQFPDLHSELNLSSLELGDSALYFCASSVGAGGGETQYFGPGTRLLVL.

The CDR3 reads CASRNSGRGYEQYF. The CDR3 DNA sequence: TGTGCCAGCAGAAATAGCGGAAGGGGTTACGAGCAGTACTTC. This chain links TRBV12-3 or TRBV12-4 with TRBJ2-7; D possibly corresponds to TRBD2 (6 bases). The CDR3 extends over 14 amino acids. Trimming took 6 bases from V and 4 from J, leaving 16 bases between them.

In regard to this clonotype: The junction and the germline gene differ at one end; a read error may be behind it. The chain joins TRBV12-3 or TRBV12-4 to TRBJ2-1; possibly TRBD1 for D (6 bases). This CDR3 contains 10 residues. The DNA of the CDR3 is TGTGCCAGCAGGGGGGCTAGGACCACTTTC. Its protein is CASRGARTTF.

This clonotype was detected ten times or more. This CDR3 is CASSMRRNYGYTF. The CDR3 coding sequence is TGTGCCAGTAGTATGAGGCGGAACTATGGCTACACCTTC. The chain couples TRBV19 to TRBJ1-2; D is undetermined. The germline V gene encodes CDR1 LNHDA and CDR2 SQIVND (reference sequence). The V gene lost 3 bases and the J gene lost 2 bases, with 7 bases spanning the gap. This CDR3 has 13 residues.

This clonotype occurred a few times. V is TRBV25-1 and J is TRBJ2-3; 7 bases line up with TRBD1. This CDR3 contains 14 residues. The V and J ends lost 1 base and 4 bases, in that order; junction bases with no gene match: 2. From germline, CDR1 is MGHDK and CDR2 SYGVNS. The CDR3 bases are TGTGCCAGCAGTGAATTCACAGGGGCAGATACGCAGTATTTT. Protein product: CASSEFTGADTQYF.

This rearrangement joins TRBV12-3 or TRBV12-4 to TRBJ1-1; D is undetermined. Trimming removed 5 bases from V and 0 bases from J, with 10 bases in between. The CDR3 runs 14 residues. CDR3 nucleotide sequence: TGTGCCAGCAGTCAGGAACCCATGAACACTGAAGCTTTCTTT. Encoded protein: CASSQEPMNTEAFF.

This clonotype appeared many times. This sequence joins TRBV7-2 and TRBJ2-1; 9 nucleotides align to TRBD1. This CDR3 has 13 amino acids. After removal of 5 bases from V and 8 bases from J, the junction contained 4 bases not matched to a gene. In germline, CDR1 is SGHTA, CDR2 FQGNSA. This CDR3 reads CASSTRTGDEQFF. CDR3 DNA: TGTGCCAGCAGCACCCGGACAGGGGATGAGCAGTTCTTC.

This chain uses TRBV5-1 with TRBJ1-1, with D perhaps matching TRBD1 (6 bases). The germline CDR1 and CDR2 sequences are SGHRS and YFSETQ. The CDR3 runs to 14 residues. Trimming took off 0 bases at V and 4 bases at J, with 10 bases between the two ends. The CDR3 here is CASSLDRVFTEAFF. In DNA, the CDR3 is TGCGCCAGCAGCTTGGACAGGGTCTTCACTGAAGCTTTCTTT. Full variable domain (rest looked up from reference TRBV5-1 and TRBJ1-1): KAGVTQTPRYLIKTRGQQVTLSCSPISGHRSVSWYQQTPGQGLQFLFEYFSETQRNKGNFPGRFSGRQFSNSRSEMNVSTLELGDSALYLCASSLDRVFTEAFFGQGTRLTVV.

This rearrangement joins TRBV20-1 to TRBJ2-1; the D is unclear. The CDR3 contains 11 residues. Germline V gives CDR1 DFQATT, CDR2 SNEGSKA (reference sequence). V lost 3 bases to trimming and J lost 13 bases, with 13 bases between them. The CDR3 DNA reads as TGCAGTGCTAGCCTAGTCGATTTACAGTTCTTC. Its translation: CSASLVDLQFF.

V usage is TRBV19 and J usage is TRBJ2-5; D remains unclear. This CDR3 spans 14 amino acids. Germline V gene sequence: CDR1 LNHDA, CDR2 SQIVND (reference sequence). Trimming cost V 1 base and J 7 bases, with 13 bases left between them. The CDR3 nucleotides read TGTGCCAGTAGTATAGCTGGCCGTCCGCCGACCCAGTACTTC. As protein: CASSIAGRPPTQYF.

V usage is TRBV6-2 or TRBV6-3 and J usage is TRBJ1-1, with D hard to call. Germline values: CDR1 MNHEY, CDR2 SVGEGT. This CDR3 contains 14 residues. Trimming stripped 2 bases from V and 0 bases from J, with 7 bases between. The CDR3 sequence: CASSYEGMNTEAFF. The CDR3 bases are TGTGCCAGCAGTTACGAAGGGATGAACACTGAAGCTTTCTTT.

Ten or more counts support this clonotype. This rearrangement joins TRBV5-4 to TRBJ2-1, with 13 positions matching TRBD2. The J segment lost 9 bases and the V segment lost 0 bases, leaving 6 bases of the junction unmatched. Germline V CDR1 and CDR2: SGHNT, YYREEE (reference sequence). This CDR3 is built from 16 residues. CDR3 DNA: TGTGCCAGCAGCTTGGGAGGGACTAGCGGGATTTTTGAGCAGTTCTTC. As protein: CASSLGGTSGIFEQFF.

This CDR3 is CSVSTSLHTGELFF. The CDR3 nucleotides read TGCAGCGTGTCGACTAGCCTTCACACCGGGGAGCTGTTTTTT. This chain uses TRBV29-1 with TRBJ2-2; TRBD2 matches 7 bases. CDR1 and CDR2 (germline): SQVTM, ANQGSEA. The CDR3 has 14 residues. The V and J ends lost 6 bases and 3 bases, in that order; junction bases with no gene match: 7.

The chain joins TRBV15 to TRBJ2-1; D unresolved. This CDR3 is built from 14 residues. The germline gives CDR1 LNHNV, CDR2 YYDKDF (reference sequence). V dropped 4 bases and J dropped 0 bases, with 7 bases sitting between them. The CDR3 region has the DNA TGTGCCACCAGCAAACAGAGCTCCTACAATGAGCAGTTCTTC. Protein: CATSKQSSYNEQFF. The full variable domain, its missing parts supplied by reference TRBV15 and TRBJ2-1, is DAMVIQNPRYQVTQFGKPVTLSCSQTLNHNVMYWYQQKSSQAPKLLFHYYDKDFNNEADTPDNFQSRRPNTSFCFLDIRSPGLGDTAMYLCATSKQSSYNEQFFGPGTRLTVL.